These T cell receptor beta chains were read from a single sample in a study of T cells after yellow fever vaccination. TCRdb used MiXCR to reprocess the 5' RACE reads, holding one entry per CDR3 protein. The sample consists of 200,000 to 300,000 distinct CDR3 sequences, around 7% of them appearing once. The material sequenced was CD4+ T cells sorted from PBMCs, taken 15 days after the yellow fever booster vaccination. These TCRs come from a man aged 30 to 39 who received the YFV17D yellow fever vaccine. Each CDR3 is given with its conserved first and last residue. For some rows the clone size is stated as once, few or many, or as a class when expanded; others skip it.

clone size,V gene,J gene,CDR3 length,CDR3 protein
few,TRBV6-1,TRBJ2-7,12,CASSEQAYEQYF
many,TRBV14,TRBJ2-2,16,CASRQPGLQPTGELFF
few,TRBV5-1,TRBJ1-2,16,CASSLEGPYLPYGYTF
-,TRBV19,TRBJ2-7,15,CASSIRRELAYEQYF
few,TRBV20-1,TRBJ2-7,14,CSARKSLARYEQYF
few,TRBV5-1,TRBJ1-2,16,CASRRGHTATHYGYTF
-,TRBV5-5,TRBJ2-3,17,CASSSLGGHASTDTQYF
many,TRBV27,TRBJ1-1,12,CASSALGTEAFF
few,TRBV7-2,TRBJ2-1,14,CASSPIGNYNEQFF
few,TRBV4-3,TRBJ2-5,14,CASSSRGRGETQYF
few,TRBV27,TRBJ2-7,19,CASSPPRWGASGTRYEQYF
-,TRBV19,TRBJ2-7,15,CASSPLHTGYYEQYF
many,TRBV18,TRBJ2-4,15,CASSLQDGAKNIQYF
-,TRBV7-2,TRBJ2-1,15,CASSWEGGSYNEQFF
few,TRBV2,TRBJ1-1,13,CASSEPPGAEAFF
many,TRBV11-2,TRBJ2-1,15,CASSPRLSSNNEQFF
few,TRBV4-2,TRBJ2-7,17,CASSQVARAGGLDEQYF
-,TRBV5-5,TRBJ1-1,15,CASSLLADPGAEAFF
-,TRBV28,TRBJ2-3,14,CASQSRRDADTQYF
-,TRBV23-1,TRBJ1-5,15,CVSWQQDSPAQPQHF
-,TRBV6-5,TRBJ2-7,14,CASSYGLKVGEQYF
few,TRBV7-9,TRBJ2-7,15,CASSVAGQGANEQYF
many,TRBV29-1,TRBJ1-2,13,CSTRFALGYGYTF
few,TRBV7-9,TRBJ1-2,13,CASSFHRSYGYTF
many,TRBV7-2,TRBJ2-5,14,CASSFTTIQETQYF
few,TRBV20-1,TRBJ2-2,15,CSARKTGSTAGELFF
many,TRBV20-1,TRBJ2-7,14,CSARLREKVHEQYF
few,TRBV10-3,TRBJ2-3,11,CAISERDTQYF
-,TRBV7-2,TRBJ2-3,13,CASSRRAPDTQYF
few,TRBV10-3,TRBJ2-3,12,CATGTGGDTQYF
-,TRBV5-4,TRBJ2-2,16,CASSRGGRGDTGELFF
few,TRBV7-2,TRBJ2-7,14,CASSLDGQTYEQYF
-,TRBV6-2/TRBV6-3,TRBJ1-1,13,CASTKGVNTEAFF
many,TRBV11-2,TRBJ2-7,16,CASSSGSLIPSYEQYF
few,TRBV12-5,TRBJ2-6,17,CASGLSWRPSGANVLTF
many,TRBV20-1,TRBJ2-7,16,CSARDLIAGRSYEQYF
many,TRBV7-2,TRBJ1-1,14,CASSHFKLNTEAFF
many,TRBV29-1,TRBJ2-4,12,CSVVSGGYIQYF
-,TRBV5-1,TRBJ2-5,16,CASSPLQGPPVETQYF
few,TRBV7-2,TRBJ2-2,15,CASSFGPEDTGELFF
few,TRBV30,TRBJ2-7,12,CAWSFHSYEQYF
few,TRBV4-2,TRBJ1-5,15,CASSQLYRGVQPQHF
many,TRBV20-1,TRBJ2-1,11,CSASLDRRQFF
-,TRBV14,TRBJ2-1,15,CASSLRSGLYNEQFF
-,TRBV15,TRBJ1-5,14,CATSRDKVHQPQHF
-,TRBV7-2,TRBJ2-2,13,CASSSDYTGELFF
many,TRBV7-9,TRBJ2-5,17,CASSLALYRWNQETQYF
few,TRBV6-2/TRBV6-3,TRBJ1-1,14,CASIIRPGEVEAFF
few,TRBV19,TRBJ1-2,16,CASNKDTKTSFYGYTF
-,TRBV4-3,TRBJ2-1,17,CASSQDTASVIYNEQFF
-,TRBV20-1,TRBJ1-3,12,CSARFSGNTIYF
-,TRBV27,TRBJ1-1,13,CASSLRTGGEAFF
-,TRBV7-9,TRBJ2-1,14,CASSVGLPYDEQFF
many,TRBV6-1,TRBJ2-5,14,CASSLGQSKETQYF
-,TRBV3-1,TRBJ2-7,13,CASSQERVGEQYF
few,TRBV20-1,TRBJ2-2,15,CSASTSGTGTGELFF
few,TRBV20-1,TRBJ2-4,16,CSASRGGKGAKNIQYF
few,TRBV7-9,TRBJ2-5,16,CASSFRQPLRQETQYF
few,TRBV7-3,TRBJ2-3,21,CASSLRGHLGQRYFSTDTQYF